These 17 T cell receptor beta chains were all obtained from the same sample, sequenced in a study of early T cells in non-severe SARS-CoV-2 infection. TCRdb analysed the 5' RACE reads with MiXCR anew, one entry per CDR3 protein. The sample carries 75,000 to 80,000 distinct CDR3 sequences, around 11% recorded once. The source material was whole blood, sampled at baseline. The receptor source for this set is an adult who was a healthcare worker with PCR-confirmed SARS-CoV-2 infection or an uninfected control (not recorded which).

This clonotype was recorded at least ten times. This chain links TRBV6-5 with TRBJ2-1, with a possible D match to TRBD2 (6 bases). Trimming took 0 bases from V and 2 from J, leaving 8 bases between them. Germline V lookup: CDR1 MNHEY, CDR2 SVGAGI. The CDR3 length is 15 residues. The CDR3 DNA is TGTGCCAGCAGTTACTCGTCGGGGGCCTACAATGAGCAGTTCTTC. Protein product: CASSYSSGAYNEQFF.

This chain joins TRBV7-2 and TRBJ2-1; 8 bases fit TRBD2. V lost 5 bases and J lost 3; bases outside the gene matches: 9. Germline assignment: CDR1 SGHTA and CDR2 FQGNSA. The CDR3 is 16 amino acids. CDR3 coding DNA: TGTGCCAGCAGCCCCGTCCGGGGGGGTGACTACAATGAGCAGTTCTTC. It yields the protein CASSPVRGGDYNEQFF.

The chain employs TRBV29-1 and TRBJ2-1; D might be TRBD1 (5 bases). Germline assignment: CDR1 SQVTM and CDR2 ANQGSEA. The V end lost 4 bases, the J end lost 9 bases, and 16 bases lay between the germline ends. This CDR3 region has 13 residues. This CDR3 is CSVARQPYVEQFF. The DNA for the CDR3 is TGCAGCGTTGCGAGACAGCCGTATGTTGAGCAGTTCTTC.

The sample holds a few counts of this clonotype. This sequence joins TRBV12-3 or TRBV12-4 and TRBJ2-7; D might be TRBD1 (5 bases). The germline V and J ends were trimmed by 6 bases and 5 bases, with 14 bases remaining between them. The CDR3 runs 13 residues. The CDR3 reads CASSPNTGNEQYF. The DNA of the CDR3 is TGTGCCAGCAGCCCCAACACAGGAAACGAGCAGTACTTC.

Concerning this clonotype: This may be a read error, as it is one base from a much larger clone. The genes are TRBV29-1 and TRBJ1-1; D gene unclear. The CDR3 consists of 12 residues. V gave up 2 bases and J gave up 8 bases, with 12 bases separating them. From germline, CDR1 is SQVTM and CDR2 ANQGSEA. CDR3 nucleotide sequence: TGCAGCGTTGAAAGCCCCTCCTCCGAAGCTTTCTTT. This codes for CSVESPSSEAFF.

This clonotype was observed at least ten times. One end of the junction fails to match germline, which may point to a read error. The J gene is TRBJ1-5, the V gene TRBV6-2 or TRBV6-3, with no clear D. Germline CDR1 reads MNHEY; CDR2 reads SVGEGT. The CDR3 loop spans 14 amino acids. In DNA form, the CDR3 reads TGTGCCAGCAGTTGGACGGGTAGCATTCAGCCCCAGCATTTT. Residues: CASSWTGSIQPQHF.

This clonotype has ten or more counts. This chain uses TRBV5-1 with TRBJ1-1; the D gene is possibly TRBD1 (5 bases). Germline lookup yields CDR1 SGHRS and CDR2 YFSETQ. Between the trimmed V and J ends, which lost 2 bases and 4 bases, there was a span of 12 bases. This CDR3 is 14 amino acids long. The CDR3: CASSFRDGPTEAFF. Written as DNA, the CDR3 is TGCGCCAGCAGCTTCCGGGACGGGCCCACTGAAGCTTTCTTT.

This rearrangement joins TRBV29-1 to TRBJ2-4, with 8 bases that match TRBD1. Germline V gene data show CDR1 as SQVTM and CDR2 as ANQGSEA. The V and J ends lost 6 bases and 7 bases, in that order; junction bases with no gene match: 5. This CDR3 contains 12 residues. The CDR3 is CSVNRGANIQYF. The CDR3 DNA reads TGCAGCGTAAACAGGGGGGCGAACATTCAGTACTTC.

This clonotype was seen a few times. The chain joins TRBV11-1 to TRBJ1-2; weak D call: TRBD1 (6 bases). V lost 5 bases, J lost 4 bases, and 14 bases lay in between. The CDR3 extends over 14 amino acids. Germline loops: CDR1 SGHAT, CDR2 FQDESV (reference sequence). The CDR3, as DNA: TGTGCCAGCAGCAACGAACAGGGAGCCTATGGCTACACCTTC. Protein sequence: CASSNEQGAYGYTF.

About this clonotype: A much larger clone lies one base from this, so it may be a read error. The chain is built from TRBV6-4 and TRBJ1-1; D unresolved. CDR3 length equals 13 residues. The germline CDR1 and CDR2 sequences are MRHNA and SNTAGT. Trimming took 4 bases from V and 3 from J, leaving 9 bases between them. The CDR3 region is CASSVNSHTEAFF. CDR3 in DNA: TGTGCCAGCAGTGTGAACAGTCACACTGAAGCTTTCTTT.

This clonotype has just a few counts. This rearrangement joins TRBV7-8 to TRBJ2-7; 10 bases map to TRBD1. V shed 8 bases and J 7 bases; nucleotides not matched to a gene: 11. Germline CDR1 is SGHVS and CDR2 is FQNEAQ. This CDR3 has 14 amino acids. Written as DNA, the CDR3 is TGTGCCAGCGGAGAGGGACAGGGGAGATGGGAGCAGTACTTC. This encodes CASGEGQGRWEQYF.

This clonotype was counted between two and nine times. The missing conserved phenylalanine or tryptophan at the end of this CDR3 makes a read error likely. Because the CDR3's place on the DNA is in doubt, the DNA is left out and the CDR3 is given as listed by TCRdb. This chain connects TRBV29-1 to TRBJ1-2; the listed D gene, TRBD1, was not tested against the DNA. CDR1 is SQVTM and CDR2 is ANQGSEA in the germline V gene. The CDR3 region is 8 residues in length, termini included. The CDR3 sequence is CSVPTGGI.

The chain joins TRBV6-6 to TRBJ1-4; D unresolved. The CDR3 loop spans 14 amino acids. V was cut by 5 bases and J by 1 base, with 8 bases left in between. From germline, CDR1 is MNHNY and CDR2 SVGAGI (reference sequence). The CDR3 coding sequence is TGTGCCAGCAGTCTGGTCGGAACTAATGAAAAACTGTTTTTT. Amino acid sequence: CASSLVGTNEKLFF.

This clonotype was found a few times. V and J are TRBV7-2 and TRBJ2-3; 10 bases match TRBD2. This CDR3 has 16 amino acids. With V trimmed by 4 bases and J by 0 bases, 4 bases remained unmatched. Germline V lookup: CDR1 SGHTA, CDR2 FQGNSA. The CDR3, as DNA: TGTGCCAGCAGCTCACTAGCGGGGATGAGCACAGATACGCAGTATTTT. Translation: CASSSLAGMSTDTQYF.

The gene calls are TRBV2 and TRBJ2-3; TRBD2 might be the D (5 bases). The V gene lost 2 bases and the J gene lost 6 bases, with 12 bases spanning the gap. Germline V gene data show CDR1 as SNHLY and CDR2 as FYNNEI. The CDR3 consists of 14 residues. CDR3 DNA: TGTGCCAGCAGTGAACTGAGGGCGGGCGATACGCAGTATTTT. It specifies CASSELRAGDTQYF.

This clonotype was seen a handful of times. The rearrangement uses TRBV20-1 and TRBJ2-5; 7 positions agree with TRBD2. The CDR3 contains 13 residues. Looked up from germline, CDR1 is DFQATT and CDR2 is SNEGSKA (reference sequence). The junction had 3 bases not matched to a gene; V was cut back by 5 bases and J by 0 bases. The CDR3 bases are TGCAGTGCTGCGGGAGCGTACCAAGAGACCCAGTACTTC. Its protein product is CSAAGAYQETQYF.

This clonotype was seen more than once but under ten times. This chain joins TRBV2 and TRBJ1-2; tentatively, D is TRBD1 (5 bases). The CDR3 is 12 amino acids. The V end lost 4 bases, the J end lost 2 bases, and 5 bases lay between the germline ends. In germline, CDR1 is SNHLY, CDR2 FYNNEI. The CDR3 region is CASSGDNYGYTF. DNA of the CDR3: TGTGCCAGCAGTGGGGACAACTATGGCTACACCTTC.